The present T cell receptor (beta chain) was sequenced within a study of response to subunit inactivated influenza vaccine. TCRdb independently ran MiXCR on the RT-PCR reads; one entry per CDR3 protein. The data contain around 480,000 distinct CDR3 sequences, 11% of them singletons. Findings of the study overall: Few additional T cells are recruited per seasonal influenza vaccination, authors suggested.

Note on this clonotype: The antigen is not known.

Germline CDR1 is DFQATT and CDR2 is SNEGSKA (reference sequence). V was shortened by 8 bases and J by 10 bases, with 15 bases between the two germline ends. The length of the CDR3 is 11 residues. The TCR sequence derives from a man aged 50 to 59 who received an inactivated influenza vaccine. V usage is TRBV20-1 and J usage is TRBJ2-1; D is possibly TRBD1 (5 bases). The input for sequencing was PBMCs from blood, taken 35 to 45 days after vaccination. The CDR3 DNA follows: TGCAGTCACGACAGCCCCGGGGAGCAGTTCTTC. As protein: CSHDSPGEQFF.